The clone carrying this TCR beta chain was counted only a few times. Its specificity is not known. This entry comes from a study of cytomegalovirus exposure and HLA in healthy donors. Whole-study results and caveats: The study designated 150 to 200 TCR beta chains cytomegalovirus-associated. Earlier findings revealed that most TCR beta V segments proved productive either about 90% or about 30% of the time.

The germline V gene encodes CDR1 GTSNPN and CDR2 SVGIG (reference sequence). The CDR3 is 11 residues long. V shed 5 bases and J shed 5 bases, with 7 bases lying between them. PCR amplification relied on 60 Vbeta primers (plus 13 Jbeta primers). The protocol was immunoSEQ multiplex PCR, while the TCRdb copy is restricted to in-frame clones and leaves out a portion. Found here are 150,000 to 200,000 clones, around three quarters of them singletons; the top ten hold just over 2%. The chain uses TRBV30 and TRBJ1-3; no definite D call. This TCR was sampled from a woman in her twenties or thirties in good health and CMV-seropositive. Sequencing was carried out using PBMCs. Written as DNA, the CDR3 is TGTGCCTGGGCCCCTAGAAACACCATATATTTT. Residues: CAWAPRNTIYF.